The 7 T cell receptor beta chains reported below all come from one sample, sequenced in a study of OX40 agonist ivuxolimab in advanced cancers. TCRdb's copy holds only in-frame clones and misses some; the assay was immunoSEQ multiplex PCR. This sample has 40,000 to 45,000 clones; nearly 90% occur once, and the top ten carry approximately 13%. The sequencing here drew on CD4+ or CD8+ T cells sorted from blood, taken in a trial of the OX40 agonist ivuxolimab. Receptor source: an adult with an advanced solid tumor such as melanoma, head and neck, liver or kidney cancer.

This clone was seen just once. The genes are TRBV9 and TRBJ2-5; D may be TRBD1 or TRBD2 (5 bases each). V lost 0 bases and J 4 bases, leaving 10 bases between the germline ends. CDR3 length: 14 amino acids. Germline-derived CDR1 and CDR2 are SGDLS and YYNGEE. Written as DNA, the CDR3 is TGTGCCAGCAGCGTAGGGGGGAATGGAGAGACCCAGTACTTC. This translates into CASSVGGNGETQYF.

The V call is TRBV28, the J call TRBJ1-5; tentatively, D is TRBD1 (6 bases). V lost 8 bases and J lost 5, with 13 bases in between. CDR1 MDHEN and CDR2 SYDVKM come from the germline V gene. The CDR3 is 13 residues long. The CDR3 DNA follows: TGTGCCAGCGTACGGGGGCAGGATCAGCCCCAGCATTTT. This sequence encodes CASVRGQDQPQHF.

The V gene is TRBV7-8, the J gene TRBJ2-2; 8 nucleotides match TRBD1. The trim removed 5 bases at V and 7 bases at J, leaving 12 bases unmatched. The CDR3 is 16 amino acids. From germline, CDR1 is SGHVS and CDR2 FQNEAQ. CDR3 sequence: CASSRRTGTVGGELFF. As DNA, the CDR3 is TGTGCCAGCAGCCGACGGACAGGGACGGTAGGCGGGGAGCTGTTTTTT.

The gene calls are TRBV29-1 and TRBJ2-7, with 8 nucleotides matching TRBD2. The CDR3 is 13 amino acids. V gave up 6 bases and J gave up 5 bases; unmatched junction bases: 9. In germline, CDR1 is SQVTM, CDR2 ANQGSEA. CDR3 region: CSVPLGGDDEQYF. DNA of the CDR3: TGCAGCGTCCCCCTCGGGGGGGATGACGAGCAGTACTTC.

V usage is TRBV27 and J usage is TRBJ2-5; 9 bases align to TRBD1. The CDR3 is 16 residues long. Per the germline V gene, CDR1 is MNHEY and CDR2 is SMNVEV (reference sequence). V lost 1 base, J lost 2 bases, and 5 bases stayed unmatched. CDR3 amino acids: CASSLYRTGVQETQYF. Written as DNA, the CDR3 is TGTGCCAGCAGTTTATATCGGACAGGGGTTCAAGAGACCCAGTACTTC.

This clone came up once. The chain couples TRBV6-6 to TRBJ1-6; TRBD1 aligns across 8 bases. The CDR3 loop spans 13 amino acids. Per the germline V gene, CDR1 is MNHNY and CDR2 is SVGAGI (reference sequence). V gave up 8 bases and J gave up 6 bases; unmatched junction bases: 3. The CDR3 DNA is TGTGCCAGCTTGGACAGGGCTAATTCACCCCTCCACTTT. This translates into CASLDRANSPLHF.

The chain joins TRBV7-3 to TRBJ2-3; TRBD2 aligns across 7 bases. Unmatched junction bases numbered 4, after V lost 2 bases and J lost 5 bases. This CDR3 comprises 14 residues. CDR1 and CDR2 from the germline V gene are SGHTA and FQGTGA. CDR3 DNA: TGTGCCAGCAGCTTAGGCGGGAGTAGAGATACGCAGTATTTT. Protein product: CASSLGGSRDTQYF.